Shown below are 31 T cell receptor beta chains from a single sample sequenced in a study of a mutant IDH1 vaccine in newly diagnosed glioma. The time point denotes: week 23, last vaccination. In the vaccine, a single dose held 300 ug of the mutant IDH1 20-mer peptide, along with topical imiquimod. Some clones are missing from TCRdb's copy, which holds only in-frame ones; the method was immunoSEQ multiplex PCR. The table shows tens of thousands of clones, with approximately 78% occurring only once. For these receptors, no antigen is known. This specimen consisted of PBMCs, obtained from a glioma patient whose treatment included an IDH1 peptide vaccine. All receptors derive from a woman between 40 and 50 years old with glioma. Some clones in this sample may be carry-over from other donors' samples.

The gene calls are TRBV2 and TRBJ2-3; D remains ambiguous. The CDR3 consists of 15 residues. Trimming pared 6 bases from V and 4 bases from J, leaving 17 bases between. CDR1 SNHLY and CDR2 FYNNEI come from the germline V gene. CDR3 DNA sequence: TGTGCCAGCAGCCCCCTCTTGGCCGCAGCAGATACGCAGTATTTT. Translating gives CASSPLLAAADTQYF. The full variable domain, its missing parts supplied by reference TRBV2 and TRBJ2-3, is EPEVTQTPSHQVTQMGQEVILRCVPISNHLYFYWYRQILGQKVEFLVSFYNNEISEKSEIFDDQFSVERPDGSNFTLKIRSTKLEDSAMYFCASSPLLAAADTQYFGPGTRLTVL.

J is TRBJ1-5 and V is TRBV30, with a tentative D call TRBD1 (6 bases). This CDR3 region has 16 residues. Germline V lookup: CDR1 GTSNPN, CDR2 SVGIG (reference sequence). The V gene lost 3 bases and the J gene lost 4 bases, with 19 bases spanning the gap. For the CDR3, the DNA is TGTGCCTGGAGACTTGACAGGTGGTTGAAGAATCAGCCCCAGCATTTT. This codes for CAWRLDRWLKNQPQHF.

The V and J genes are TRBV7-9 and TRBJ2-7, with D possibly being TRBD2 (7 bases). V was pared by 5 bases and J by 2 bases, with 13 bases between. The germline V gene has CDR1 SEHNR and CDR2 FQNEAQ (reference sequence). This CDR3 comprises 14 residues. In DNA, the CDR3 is TGTGCCAGCAGCCCAGGGGAGGGCACCTACGAGCAGTACTTC. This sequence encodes CASSPGEGTYEQYF.

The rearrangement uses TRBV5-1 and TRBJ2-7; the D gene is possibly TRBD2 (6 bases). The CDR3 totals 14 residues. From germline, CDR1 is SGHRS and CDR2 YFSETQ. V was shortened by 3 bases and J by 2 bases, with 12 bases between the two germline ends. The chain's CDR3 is CASSSLGSAYEQYF. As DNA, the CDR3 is TGCGCCAGCAGCTCCCTCGGGAGCGCCTACGAGCAGTACTTC.

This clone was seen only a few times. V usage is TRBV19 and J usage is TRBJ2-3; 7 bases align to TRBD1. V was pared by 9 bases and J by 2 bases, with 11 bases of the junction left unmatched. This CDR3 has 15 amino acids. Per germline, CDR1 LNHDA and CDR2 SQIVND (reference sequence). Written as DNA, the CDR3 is TGTGCCAGCTCACAGGGGCCTTCCTCCACAGATACGCAGTATTTT. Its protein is CASSQGPSSTDTQYF.

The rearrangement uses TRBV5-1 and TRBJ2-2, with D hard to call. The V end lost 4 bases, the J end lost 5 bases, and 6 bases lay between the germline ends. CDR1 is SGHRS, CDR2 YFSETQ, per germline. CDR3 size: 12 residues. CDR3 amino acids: CASSLDTGELFF. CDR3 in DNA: TGCGCCAGCAGCCTAGATACCGGGGAGCTGTTTTTT.

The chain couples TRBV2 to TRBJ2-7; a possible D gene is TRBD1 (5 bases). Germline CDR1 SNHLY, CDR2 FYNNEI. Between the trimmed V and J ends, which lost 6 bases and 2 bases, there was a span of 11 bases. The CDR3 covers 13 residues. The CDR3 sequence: CASSPRVTYEQYF. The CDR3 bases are TGTGCCAGCAGCCCCAGGGTAACCTACGAGCAGTACTTC.

This CDR3 reads CASSLAKLPNYGYTF. In DNA form, the CDR3 reads TGTGCCAGCAGCTTAGCTAAACTCCCTAACTATGGCTACACCTTC. The V gene is TRBV11-2, the J gene TRBJ1-2; D not resolved. Trimming stripped 1 base from V and 0 bases from J, with 9 bases between. The germline V gene has CDR1 SGHAT and CDR2 FQNNGV. The CDR3 is made up of 15 amino acids.

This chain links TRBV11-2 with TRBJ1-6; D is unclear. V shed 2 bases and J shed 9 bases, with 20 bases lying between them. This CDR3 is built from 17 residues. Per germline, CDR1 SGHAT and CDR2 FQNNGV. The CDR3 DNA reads TGTGCCAGCAGCTTACGGGAGGCCTATCGGACGAGTTCACCCCTCCACTTT. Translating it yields CASSLREAYRTSSPLHF.

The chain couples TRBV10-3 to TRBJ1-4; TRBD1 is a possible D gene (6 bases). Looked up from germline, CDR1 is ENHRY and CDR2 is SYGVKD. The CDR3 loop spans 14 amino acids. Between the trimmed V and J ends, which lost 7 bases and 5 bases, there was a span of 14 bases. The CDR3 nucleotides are TGTGCCATCAAGGGGGTCGGCGCGAATGAAAAACTGTTTTTT. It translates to CAIKGVGANEKLFF.

The CDR3 spells CASSQSLLGPHKGNYGYTF. CDR3 in DNA: TGCGCCAGCAGTCAATCCCTCCTGGGACCCCACAAGGGTAACTATGGCTACACCTTC. J is TRBJ1-2 and V is TRBV23-1; a weak D match, TRBD1 (5 bases). TRBV23-1 is an open reading frame whose function is uncertain. V was shortened by 0 bases and J by 1 base, with 21 bases between the two germline ends. This CDR3 has 19 residues.

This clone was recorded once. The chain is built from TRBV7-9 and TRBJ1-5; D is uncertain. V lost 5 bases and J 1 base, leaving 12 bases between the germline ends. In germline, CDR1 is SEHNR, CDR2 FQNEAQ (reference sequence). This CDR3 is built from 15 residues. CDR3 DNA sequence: TGTGCCAGCAGCGACGGGAGCAGGAGCAATCAGCCCCAGCATTTT. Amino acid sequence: CASSDGSRSNQPQHF.

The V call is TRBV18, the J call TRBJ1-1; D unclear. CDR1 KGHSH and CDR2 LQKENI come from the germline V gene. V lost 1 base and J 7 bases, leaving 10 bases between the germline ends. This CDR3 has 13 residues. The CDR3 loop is CASSPRQNLEAFF. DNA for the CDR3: TGTGCCAGCTCACCACGACAAAACCTTGAAGCTTTCTTT.

Written as DNA, the CDR3 is TGTGCCAGCAGCCAAGTGGCCGGTGCAACTAATGAAAAACTGTTTTTT. This sequence encodes CASSQVAGATNEKLFF. The gene calls are TRBV14 and TRBJ1-4; D gene ambiguous. V shed 1 base and J shed 0 bases, with 9 bases lying between them. This CDR3 is 16 amino acids long. Germline-derived CDR1 and CDR2 are SGHDN and FVKESK.

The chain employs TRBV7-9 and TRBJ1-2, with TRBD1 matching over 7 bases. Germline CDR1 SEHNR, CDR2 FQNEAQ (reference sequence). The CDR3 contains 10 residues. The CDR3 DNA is TGTGCGCAGGGGGAGGATGGCTACACCTTC. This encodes CAQGEDGYTF.

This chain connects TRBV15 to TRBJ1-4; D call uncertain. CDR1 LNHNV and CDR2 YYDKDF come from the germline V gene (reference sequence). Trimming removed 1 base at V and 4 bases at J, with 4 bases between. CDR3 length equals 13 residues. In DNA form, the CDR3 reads TGTGCCACCAGCAGAGTGCTTAATGAAAAACTGTTTTTT. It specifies CATSRVLNEKLFF.

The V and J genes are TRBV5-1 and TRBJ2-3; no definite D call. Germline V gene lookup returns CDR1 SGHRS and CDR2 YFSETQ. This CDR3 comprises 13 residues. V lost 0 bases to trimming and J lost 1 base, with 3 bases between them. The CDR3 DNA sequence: TGCGCCAGCAGCTTGGAGGGCACAGATACGCAGTATTTT. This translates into CASSLEGTDTQYF.

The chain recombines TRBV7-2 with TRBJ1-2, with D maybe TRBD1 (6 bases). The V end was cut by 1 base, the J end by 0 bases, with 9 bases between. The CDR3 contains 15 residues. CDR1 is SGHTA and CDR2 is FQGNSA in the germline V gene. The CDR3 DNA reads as TGTGCCAGCAGCTTAGATGCAGGGGCTAACTATGGCTACACCTTC. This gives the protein CASSLDAGANYGYTF. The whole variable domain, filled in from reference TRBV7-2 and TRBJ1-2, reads GAGVSQSPSNKVTEKGKDVELRCDPISGHTALYWYRQSLGQGLEFLIYFQGNSAPDKSGLPSDRFSAERTGGSVSTLTIQRTQQEDSAVYLCASSLDAGANYGYTFGSGTRLTVV.

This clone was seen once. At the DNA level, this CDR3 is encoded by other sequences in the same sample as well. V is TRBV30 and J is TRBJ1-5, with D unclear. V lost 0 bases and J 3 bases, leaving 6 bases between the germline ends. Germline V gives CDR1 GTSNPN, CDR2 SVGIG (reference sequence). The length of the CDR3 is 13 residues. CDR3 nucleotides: TGTGCCTGGAGTGTAGCAGTCAATCAGCCCCAGCATTTT. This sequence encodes CAWSVAVNQPQHF.

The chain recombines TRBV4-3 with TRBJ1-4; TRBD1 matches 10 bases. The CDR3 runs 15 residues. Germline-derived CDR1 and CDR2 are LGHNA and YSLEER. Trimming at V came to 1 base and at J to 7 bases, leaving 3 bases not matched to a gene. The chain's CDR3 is CASSQARTGGEKLFF. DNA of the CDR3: TGCGCCAGCAGCCAAGCGCGGACAGGGGGTGAAAAACTGTTTTTT.

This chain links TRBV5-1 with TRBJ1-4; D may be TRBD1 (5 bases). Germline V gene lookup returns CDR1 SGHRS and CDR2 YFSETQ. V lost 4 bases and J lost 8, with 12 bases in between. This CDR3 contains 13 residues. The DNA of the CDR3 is TGCGCCAGCAGCCCGGAGACAGTGGAAAAACTGTTTTTT. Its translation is CASSPETVEKLFF.

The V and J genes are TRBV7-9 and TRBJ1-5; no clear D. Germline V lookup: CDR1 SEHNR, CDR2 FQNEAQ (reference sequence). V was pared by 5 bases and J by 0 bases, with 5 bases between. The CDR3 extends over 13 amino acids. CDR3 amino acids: CASSRASNQPQHF. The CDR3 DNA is TGTGCCAGCAGCAGAGCTAGCAATCAGCCCCAGCATTTT. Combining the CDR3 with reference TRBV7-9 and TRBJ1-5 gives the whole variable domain DTGVSQNPRHKITKRGQNVTFRCDPISEHNRLYWYRQTLGQGPEFLTYFQNEAQLEKSRLLSDRFSAERPKGSFSTLEIQRTEQGDSAMYLCASSRASNQPQHFGDGTRLSIL.

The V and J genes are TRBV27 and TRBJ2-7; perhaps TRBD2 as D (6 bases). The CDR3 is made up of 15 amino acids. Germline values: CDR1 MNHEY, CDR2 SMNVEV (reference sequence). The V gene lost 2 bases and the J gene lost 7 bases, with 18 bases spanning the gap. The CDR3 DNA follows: TGTGCCAGCAGTTTAACGGGGGACCGTGTTATGGAGCAGTACTTC. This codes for CASSLTGDRVMEQYF.

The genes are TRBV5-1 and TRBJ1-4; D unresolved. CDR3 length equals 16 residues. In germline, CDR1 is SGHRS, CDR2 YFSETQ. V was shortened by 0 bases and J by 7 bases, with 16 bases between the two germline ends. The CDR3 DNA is TGCGCCAGCAGCTTGGGATTGACCCTTTGGGGTGAAAAACTGTTTTTT. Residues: CASSLGLTLWGEKLFF.

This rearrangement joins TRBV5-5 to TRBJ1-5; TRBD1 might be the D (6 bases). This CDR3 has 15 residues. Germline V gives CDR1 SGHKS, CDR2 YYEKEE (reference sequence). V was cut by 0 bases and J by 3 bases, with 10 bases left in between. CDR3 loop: CASSLGWTVNQPQHF. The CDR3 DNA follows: TGTGCCAGCAGCTTGGGATGGACAGTCAATCAGCCCCAGCATTTT.

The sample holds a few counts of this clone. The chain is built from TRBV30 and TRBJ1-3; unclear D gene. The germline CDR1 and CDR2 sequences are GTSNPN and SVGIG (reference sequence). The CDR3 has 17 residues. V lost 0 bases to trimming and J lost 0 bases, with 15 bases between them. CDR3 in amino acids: CAWSVRFRRDSGNTIYF. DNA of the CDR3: TGTGCCTGGAGTGTACGGTTCCGGCGGGACTCTGGAAACACCATATATTTT.

The CDR3 protein is CASTLTGTGGRYGYTF. The CDR3 DNA is TGTGCCAGCACCCTAACCGGAACAGGGGGCCGGTATGGCTACACCTTC. V is TRBV27 and J is TRBJ1-2, with 9 bases aligning to TRBD1. Germline V CDR1 and CDR2: MNHEY, SMNVEV (reference sequence). V dropped 7 bases and J dropped 5; count of bases not matched to a gene: 14. There are 16 residues in the CDR3.

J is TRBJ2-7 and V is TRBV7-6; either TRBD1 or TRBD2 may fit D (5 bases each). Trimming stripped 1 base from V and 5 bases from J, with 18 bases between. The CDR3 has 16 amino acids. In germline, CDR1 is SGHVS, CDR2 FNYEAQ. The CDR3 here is CASSLVGGTKADEQYF. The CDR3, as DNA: TGTGCCAGCAGCTTAGTAGGTGGGACCAAAGCCGACGAGCAGTACTTC.

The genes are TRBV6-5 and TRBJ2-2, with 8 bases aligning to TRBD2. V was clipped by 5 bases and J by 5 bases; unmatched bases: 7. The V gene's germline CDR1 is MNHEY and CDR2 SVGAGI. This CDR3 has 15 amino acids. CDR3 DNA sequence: TGTGCCAGCAGTCCGGGACTAGTCAGGACCGGGGAGCTGTTTTTT. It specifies CASSPGLVRTGELFF.

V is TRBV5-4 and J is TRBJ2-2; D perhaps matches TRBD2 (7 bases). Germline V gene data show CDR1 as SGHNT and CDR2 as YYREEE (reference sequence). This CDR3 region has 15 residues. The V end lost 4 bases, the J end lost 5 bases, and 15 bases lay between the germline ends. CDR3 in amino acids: CASSPQRGGTGELFF. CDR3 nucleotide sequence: TGTGCCAGCAGCCCGCAGAGGGGGGGTACCGGGGAGCTGTTTTTT.

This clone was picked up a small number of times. This chain's CDR3 is CASSISAGITEAFF. For the CDR3, the DNA is TGTGCCAGTAGTATATCAGCAGGGATCACTGAAGCTTTCTTT. The V call is TRBV19, the J call TRBJ1-1; weak D call: TRBD1 (5 bases). CDR3 length equals 14 residues. With 2 bases removed from V and 4 bases from J, the gap between germline ends came to 11 bases. Germline V lookup: CDR1 LNHDA, CDR2 SQIVND (reference sequence).